This entry describes one T cell receptor beta chain. The data were taken from a study of blood T cell repertoires in COVID-19. In the study overall: The samples span acute and convalescent COVID-19 from the United States, Italy and Spain. In each case, the material was cDNA or gDNA derived from T cells, B-cell-depleted T cells, or PBMCs.

Per the authors' pipeline: Estimation of nucleated cell counts relied on the amplification of reference gene primers. Using immunoSEQ multiplex PCR, the repertoire was profiled, and TCRdb retains in-frame clones only, with some absent. V and J calls and clone size are as listed in that table; D and trimming were resolved from the DNA. Of about 100,000 clones listed, about 90% are singletons. The CDR3 loop spans 15 amino acids. Germline V gives CDR1 SGHNT, CDR2 YYREEE (reference sequence). Trimming took off 6 bases at V and 4 bases at J, with 19 bases between the two ends. The V call is TRBV5-4, the J call TRBJ1-2; D is unresolved. Sequenced material: peripheral blood. The sequence was obtained from a man aged 40-49 years with active or convalescent COVID-19. Here the CDR3 reads CASNSKESGSYGYTF. DNA for the CDR3: TGTGCCAGCAACTCCAAGGAATCCGGGTCCTATGGCTACACCTTC.